This is a list of T cell receptor beta chains from one sample in a study of T cell repertoires in cytomegalovirus infection. MiXCR, applied by TCRdb to the reads, yields one record per CDR3 protein. The data contain some 680,000 distinct CDR3 sequences, approximately 34% of them seen just once; the ten biggest clones take up around 2.8%. Material for sequencing was PBMCs. The receptor set was obtained from a human donor in good health (CMV status not recorded). Some clones in this sample may be carry-over from other donors' samples. CDR3s include the opening cysteine and the closing phenylalanine or tryptophan. Fields, in order: V gene, J gene, D gene, CDR3 protein. D genes are given only for firm matches.

V gene: TRBV7-6; J gene: TRBJ1-1; D gene: NA; CDR3 protein: CASSSVAIRQDSEAFF
V gene: TRBV12-3/TRBV12-4; J gene: TRBJ2-5; D gene: TRBD1; CDR3 protein: CASSFRRDRGLETQYF
V gene: TRBV6-2/TRBV6-3; J gene: TRBJ2-5; D gene: NA; CDR3 protein: CASSSTPARSSGETQYF
V gene: TRBV11-2; J gene: TRBJ1-6; D gene: NA; CDR3 protein: CASSLVGSPLHF
V gene: TRBV19; J gene: TRBJ1-1; D gene: TRBD1; CDR3 protein: CASSIGQGVRTEAFF
V gene: TRBV24-1; J gene: TRBJ2-2; D gene: TRBD2; CDR3 protein: CATSDRSGGNTGELFF
V gene: TRBV27; J gene: TRBJ1-1; D gene: NA; CDR3 protein: CASSLSAGVWRFTEAFF
V gene: TRBV5-4; J gene: TRBJ1-1; D gene: TRBD1; CDR3 protein: CASSSGTGGYTEAFF
V gene: TRBV25-1; J gene: TRBJ2-2; D gene: TRBD2; CDR3 protein: CASSEWASGNTGELFF
V gene: TRBV12-3/TRBV12-4; J gene: TRBJ2-1; D gene: NA; CDR3 protein: CDSSAQGYLLF